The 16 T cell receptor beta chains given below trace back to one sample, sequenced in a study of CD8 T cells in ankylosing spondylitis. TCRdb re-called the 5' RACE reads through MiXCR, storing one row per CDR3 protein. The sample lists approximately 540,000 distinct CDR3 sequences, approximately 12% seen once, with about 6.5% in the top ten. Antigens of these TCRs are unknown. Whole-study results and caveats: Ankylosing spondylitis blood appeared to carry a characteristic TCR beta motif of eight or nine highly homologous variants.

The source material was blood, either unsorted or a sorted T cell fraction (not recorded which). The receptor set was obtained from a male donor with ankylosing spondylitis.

DNA of the CDR3: TGCGCCAGCAGGCCGGGAGAAGAAGATGAGCAGTTCTTC. Translated, it gives CASRPGEEDEQFF. The V and J genes are TRBV5-1 and TRBJ2-1; D might be TRBD2 (6 bases). The germline gives CDR1 SGHRS, CDR2 YFSETQ. The V and J ends lost 5 bases and 8 bases respectively, with 14 bases between them. This CDR3 contains 13 residues. Drawing the rest from reference TRBV5-1 and TRBJ2-1, the complete variable domain is KAGVTQTPRYLIKTRGQQVTLSCSPISGHRSVSWYQQTPGQGLQFLFEYFSETQRNKGNFPGRFSGRQFSNSRSEMNVSTLELGDSALYLCASRPGEEDEQFFGPGTRLTVL.

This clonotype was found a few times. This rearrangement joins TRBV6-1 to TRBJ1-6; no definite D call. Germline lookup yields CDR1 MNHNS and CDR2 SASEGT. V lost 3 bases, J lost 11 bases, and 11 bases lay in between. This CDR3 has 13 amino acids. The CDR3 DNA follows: TGTGCCAGCAGTGAGACGGGATTTCCACCCCTCCACTTT. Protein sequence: CASSETGFPPLHF.

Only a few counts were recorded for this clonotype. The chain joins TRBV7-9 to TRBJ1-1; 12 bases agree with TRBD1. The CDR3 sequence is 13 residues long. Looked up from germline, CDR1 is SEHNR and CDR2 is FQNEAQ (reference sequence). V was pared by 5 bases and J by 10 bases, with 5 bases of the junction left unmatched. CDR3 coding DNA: TGTGCCAGCAGCACCCGGGACAGGGGGCGAGCTTTCTTT. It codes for CASSTRDRGRAFF.

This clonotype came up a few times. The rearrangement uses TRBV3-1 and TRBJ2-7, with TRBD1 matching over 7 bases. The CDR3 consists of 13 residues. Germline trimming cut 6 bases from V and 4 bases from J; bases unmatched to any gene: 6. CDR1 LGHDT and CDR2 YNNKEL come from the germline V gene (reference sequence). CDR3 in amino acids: CASRIQGRYEQYF. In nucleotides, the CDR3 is TGTGCCAGCAGAATACAGGGGCGGTACGAGCAGTACTTC.

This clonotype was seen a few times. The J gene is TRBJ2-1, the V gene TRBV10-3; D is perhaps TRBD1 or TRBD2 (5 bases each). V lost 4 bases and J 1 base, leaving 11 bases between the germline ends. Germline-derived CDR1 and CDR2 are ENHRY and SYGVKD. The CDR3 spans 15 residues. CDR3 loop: CAISGGDVSYNEQFF. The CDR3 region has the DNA TGTGCCATCAGTGGAGGGGACGTTTCCTACAATGAGCAGTTCTTC.

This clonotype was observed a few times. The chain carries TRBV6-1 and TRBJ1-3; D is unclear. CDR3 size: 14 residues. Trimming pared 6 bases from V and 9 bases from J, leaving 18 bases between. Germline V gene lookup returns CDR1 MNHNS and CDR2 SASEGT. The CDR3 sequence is CASRDRAGGSTIYF. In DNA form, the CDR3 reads TGTGCCAGCAGGGATAGGGCCGGAGGGAGCACCATATATTTT.

DNA for the CDR3: TGCAGTGCTATAGGTGGCAATCAGCCCCAGCATTTT. The encoded protein is CSAIGGNQPQHF. This chain connects TRBV20-1 to TRBJ1-5; D gene unclear. V was clipped by 4 bases and J by 2 bases, with 6 bases between them. The CDR3 extends over 12 amino acids. Germline loops: CDR1 DFQATT, CDR2 SNEGSKA (reference sequence).

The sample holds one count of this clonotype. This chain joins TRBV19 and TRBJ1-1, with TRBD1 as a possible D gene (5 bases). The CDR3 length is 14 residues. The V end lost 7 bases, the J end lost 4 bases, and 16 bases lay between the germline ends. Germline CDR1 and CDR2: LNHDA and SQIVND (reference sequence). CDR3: CASTNWGRGTEAFF. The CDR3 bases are TGTGCCAGTACCAACTGGGGCCGCGGCACTGAAGCTTTCTTT.

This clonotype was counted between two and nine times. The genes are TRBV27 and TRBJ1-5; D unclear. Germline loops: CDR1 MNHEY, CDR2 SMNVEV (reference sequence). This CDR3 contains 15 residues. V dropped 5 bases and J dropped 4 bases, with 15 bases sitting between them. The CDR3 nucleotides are TGTGCCAGCAGTCCAACCCCGGGGAGTAATCAGCCCCAGCATTTT. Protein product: CASSPTPGSNQPQHF.

The CDR3: CASTTTGDSGELFF. The CDR3 DNA follows: TGTGCCAGTACCACGACAGGGGACTCCGGGGAGCTGTTTTTT. The V call is TRBV19, the J call TRBJ2-2, with 8 bases that match TRBD1. The CDR3 has 14 amino acids. The V segment lost 7 bases and the J segment 6 bases; nucleotides outside the gene matches: 7. The germline gives CDR1 LNHDA, CDR2 SQIVND (reference sequence).

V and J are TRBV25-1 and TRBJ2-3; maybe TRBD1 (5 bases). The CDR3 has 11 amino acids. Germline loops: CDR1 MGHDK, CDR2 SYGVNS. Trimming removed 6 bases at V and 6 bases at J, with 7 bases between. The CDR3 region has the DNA TGTGCCAGCAGAGGGGTGGATACGCAGTATTTT. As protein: CASRGVDTQYF.

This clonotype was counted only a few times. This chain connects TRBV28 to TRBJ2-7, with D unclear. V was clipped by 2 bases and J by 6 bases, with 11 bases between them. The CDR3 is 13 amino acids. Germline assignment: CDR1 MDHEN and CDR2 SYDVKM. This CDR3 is CASSLHGGREQYV. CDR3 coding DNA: TGTGCCAGCAGTTTACACGGTGGGCGCGAGCAGTACGTC.

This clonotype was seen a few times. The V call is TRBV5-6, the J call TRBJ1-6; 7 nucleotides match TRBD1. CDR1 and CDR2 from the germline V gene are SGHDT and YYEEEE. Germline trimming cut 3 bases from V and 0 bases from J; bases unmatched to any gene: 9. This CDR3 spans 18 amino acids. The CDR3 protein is CASSSDRATVSYNSPLHF. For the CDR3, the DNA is TGTGCCAGCAGCTCCGACAGGGCTACCGTCTCCTATAATTCACCCCTCCACTTT.

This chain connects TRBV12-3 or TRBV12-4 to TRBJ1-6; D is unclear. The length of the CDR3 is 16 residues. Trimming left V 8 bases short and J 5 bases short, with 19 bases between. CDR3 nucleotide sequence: TGTGCCAGCTGGAATTGGGCGGAGTCGGATAATTCACCCCTCCACTTT. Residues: CASWNWAESDNSPLHF.

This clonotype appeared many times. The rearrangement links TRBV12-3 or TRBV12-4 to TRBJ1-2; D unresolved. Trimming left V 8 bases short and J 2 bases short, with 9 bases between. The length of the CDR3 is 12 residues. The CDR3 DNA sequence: TGTGCCAGCGTAGAGCGGAACTATGGCTACACCTTC. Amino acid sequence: CASVERNYGYTF.

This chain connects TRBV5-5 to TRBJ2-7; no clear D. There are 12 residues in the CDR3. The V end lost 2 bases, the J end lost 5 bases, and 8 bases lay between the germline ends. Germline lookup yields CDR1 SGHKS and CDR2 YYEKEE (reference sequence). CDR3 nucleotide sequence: TGTGCCAGCAGCTTTAGAAGGGACGAGCAGTACTTC. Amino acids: CASSFRRDEQYF.